The TCR beta chain under discussion was sequenced for a study of shared clonotypes between healthy human individuals. Whole-study findings and limits: It was only blood that was sampled, and tissue repertoires likely differ. Although depth was large, rarefaction showed that sequencing of the sorted subsets was incomplete.

The CDR3 has 10 residues. V lost 8 bases and J lost 6, with 6 bases in between. Germline assignment: CDR1 LNHDA and CDR2 SQIVND (reference sequence). Naive CD8 isolation took CD45RO-negative cells positively selected for CCR7 and excluded terminally differentiated effector memory CD45RA+ cells. Assay used: immunoSEQ multiplex PCR; TCRdb lists only in-frame clones, some missing. The sample carries fewer than 800,000 clones, about 90% recorded once. This clone came up a few times. What it recognizes is unknown. V gene TRBV19 combines with J gene TRBJ2-3; D gene uncertain. The TCR comes from a man aged 25-45 years in good health. Source material: naive CD8+ T cells sorted from blood. CDR3 in DNA: TGTGCCAGTGGTCGGGATACGCAGTATTTT. Amino acid sequence: CASGRDTQYF.